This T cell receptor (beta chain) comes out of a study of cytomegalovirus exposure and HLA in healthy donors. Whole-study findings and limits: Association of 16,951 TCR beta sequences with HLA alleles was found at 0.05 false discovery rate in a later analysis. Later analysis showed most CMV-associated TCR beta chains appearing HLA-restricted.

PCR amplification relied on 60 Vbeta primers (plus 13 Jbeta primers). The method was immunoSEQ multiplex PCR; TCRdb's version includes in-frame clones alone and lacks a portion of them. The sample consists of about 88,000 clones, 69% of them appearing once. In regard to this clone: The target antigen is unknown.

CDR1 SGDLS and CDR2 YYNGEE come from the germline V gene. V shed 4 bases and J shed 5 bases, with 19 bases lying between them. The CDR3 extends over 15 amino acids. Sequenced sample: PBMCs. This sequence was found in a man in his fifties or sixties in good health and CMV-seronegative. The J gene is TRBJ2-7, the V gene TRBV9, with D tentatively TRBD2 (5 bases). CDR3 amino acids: CASSSKWGVSDEQYF. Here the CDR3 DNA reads TGTGCCAGCAGCTCAAAGTGGGGAGTATCGGACGAGCAGTACTTC.